Sequencing of this TCR beta chain was carried out in a study of T cell clusters in autoimmune cytopenias (dated by TCRdb to the late 2010s). Regarding the research as a whole: Healthy donor controls had a mean age of roughly 51 years and a median age of approximately 59 years, with about 50% of the 43 female. Autoimmune hepatitis repertoires were compared with those of 20 to 25 age- and sex-matched healthy donors. The study aimed to test whether autoimmune cytopenia patients carry a disease-specific immune repertoire signature usable as a blood-based biomarker. Per sample, TRB sequencing gave a median depth of roughly 52,000 reads and a median of approximately 2,400 distinct TRB clonotypes. For primary cytopenia, roughly 25 age-matched healthy donors were used as controls, and for secondary cytopenia, some 15 age-matched CLL patients were used as controls. In autoimmune cytopenia patients, peripheral blood TRB and IGH repertoires were sequenced during active disease and over treatment follow-up, together with healthy, CLL and autoimmune hepatitis controls. The paper as a whole reports these results and caveats: The cluster-lack signature was not observed for secondary cytopenia versus CLL, as the signature was apparently masked by the dominant lymphoma-associated repertoire. GLIPH results suggested that primary autoimmune cytopenia patients were missing physiological T cell clusters, with about 53 clusters found only in healthy donors compared with roughly 15 found only in patients. The TRB repertoire shifts, including less even repertoires in secondary cytopenia and CLL, mostly reflected lymphoma bias and not autoimmunity. The T cell clusters were defined only in silico, and the functional role of the clusters still needed to be validated experimentally. Almost three-fold more exclusive TRB clusters were observed in healthy donors than in active autoimmune hepatitis patients, consistent with an autoimmunity-wide signature.

This clonotype is medium-sized (0.01 to 0.1%) on the basis of its frequency; no count is available. This receptor's antigen is unknown. Per sample, about 250 ng of peripheral blood genomic DNA, some 40,000 genome equivalents, was used for TRB amplification. According to the germline V gene (reference sequence), CDR1 reads LNHDA and CDR2 reads SQIVND. The CDR3 runs 20 residues from the cysteine to the phenylalanine. The DNA sequence is not available. TRB rearrangements were amplified by multiplex PCR using a touch-down protocol with TRB-A and TRB-B primer pools mixed in one tube. Illumina adapters and sample indices were attached to the amplicons through two consecutive PCR reactions using Phusion HS II polymerase. The amplicons were purified from gel with the NucleoSpin Gel and PCR Clean-up kit, after which the amplicons were quantified by Qubit and checked for quality on an Agilent 2100 Bioanalyzer. Sequencing of the libraries was done on an Illumina MiSeq with 600-cycle, single-indexed, paired-end runs. Per the authors' processing: MiXCR version 2.1.12 with the default MiXCR reference library was used to align and assemble TRB reads. A clone was defined by each unique CDR3 nucleotide sequence, and the analysis included only productive sequences supported by at least two reads. To assess repertoire diversity, an R script computed alpha-parameterized diversity profiles (alpha 0 to 5), which included the Shannon (alpha 1) and Simpson (alpha 2) indices. The tcR package was used to compute combinatorial TRB VJ usage, and cohorts were compared on this usage by principal component analysis with ade4. GLIPH was used to cluster TCRbeta CDR3s in pairs of cohorts matched for age and read depth, and a Wilcoxon test was used to compare cluster frequencies. After TCRdb reprocessed the reads, each CDR3 protein sequence was kept as one row, without DNA. Clone size and V and J calls follow TCRdb, not the original study. The sample has about 7,000 distinct CDR3 sequences on record. 22% of the sample is in the top ten clones.

The sample also formed part of further work on T cell repertoires in aging, cancer and after chemotherapy. The second study's paper adds: Donors were distributed across six age groups ranging from 30 or younger to 70 or older, with at least three individuals included per group. Control TCR repertoires from healthy donors were recorded over several months to years, and clear clonal overlap was observed across re-sampling. About 8.3 million TCR reads were contained in the full dataset. Untreated patients with hematological or solid cancers showed significantly lower blood TCR diversity and higher clonality than age-matched healthy donors. In healthy donors, the decline in TCR diversity with age was mainly due to loss of richness, whereas in cancer patients loss of evenness also played a role. In both cancer cohorts, median generation probability rose over the chemotherapy interval, which suggests that the repertoire was reconstituted through rebound thymic output. According to the authors, the repertoire data do not permit conclusions about immunological memory after chemotherapy. The study profiled peripheral blood TCR beta repertoires from healthy donors and cancer patients to examine immunoaging and T cell reconstitution after chemotherapy. The cohort comprised 218 cancer patients, 94 with hematological and 124 with solid cancers, plus 95 healthy donors as a reference group. TRB sequences were processed with MiXCR versions 2.12 and 3.0.5. Repertoire metrics included Shannon diversity, evenness, clonality (one minus evenness), and alpha-parameterized diversity profiles from alpha 0 to 5. The IGoR algorithm was used to calculate generation probabilities of clones in the paired pre- and post-chemotherapy samples.

Recombination linked TRBV19 to TRBJ1-1; TCRdb's D gene call, TRBD1, goes unchecked for lack of DNA. Input material: peripheral blood. This TCR was recovered from a human donor in good health. The CDR3 reads CASSTLDREENIWYNTEAFF.